What follows describes a single TCR beta chain. Its cognate antigen has yet to be identified. Nothing much larger sits one base from this clone, and base qualities are not available. The data belong to a study of T cells and Merkel cell carcinoma outcomes (dated by TCRdb to 2019 to 2021). At the level of the whole study: In patients with Merkel cell carcinoma, researchers looked at whether the T-cell repertoire of the tumor, along with T-cell density, could predict clinical outcome.

The library was produced with the immunoSEQ multiplex PCR assay. The clones in this table, taken by TCRdb from immuneACCESS, are in-frame only. Not every clone is retained; where verified, under half of the shortfall comes from an unresolved V gene, and the cause of the rest is unknown. The sample table lists roughly 16,000 clones, roughly 79% of them with a count of one. In total, the top ten clones hold 9% of the sample. Samples were obtained from patients with Merkel cell carcinoma. From the cysteine up to the phenylalanine, the CDR3 has a length of 15 residues. Just the 45-base CDR3 DNA is kept, in frame starting at base 1. The germline V gene yields MDHEN for CDR1 and SYDVKM for CDR2. At the junction V is shortened by 5 bases and J by 3 bases, with 16 bases in between. General conclusions and limits of the study: According to the report, clinical outcomes in Merkel cell carcinoma patients could be predicted using T-cell density together with features of the T-cell repertoire.

This receptor was taken from a human donor with Merkel cell carcinoma. Sequencing input: tumor tissue from Merkel cell carcinoma. The rearrangement joined TRBV28 to TRBJ1-1, with no D gene named confidently. The encoded CDR3 is CASSTRKGGYTEAFF. The DNA is TGTGCCAGCAGTACCCGAAAGGGCGGATACACTGAAGCTTTCTTT.